This T cell receptor (beta chain) is from a study of post-analysis software for immune sequencing data. Remarks on this clonotype: Antigen unknown.

Germline V CDR1 and CDR2: SGHRS, YFSETQ. The CDR3 has 14 amino acids. Deletions cut 0 bases from V and 1 base from J, with 7 bases between. cDNA libraries of TCR beta carried unique molecular identifiers. Starting from about 0.94 to 9.7 million T cells, the study yielded 450,000 to 500,000 cDNA molecules. TCRdb re-called the PCR reads through MiXCR, storing one row per CDR3 protein. The sample carries about 810,000 distinct CDR3 sequences, roughly 50% recorded once. Overall study results and limits: Under F measure analysis, samples from one preparation batch co-clustered strongly. The study found significantly lower normalized Chao1 diversity in multiple sclerosis patients than in controls. The five TRBV segments detected at higher frequency in patients than in controls included TRBV5-6, TRBV5-1 and TRBV20-1.

The clonotype originates from a girl between 10 and 17 years old with multiple sclerosis. The sample consisted of blood. The chain is built from TRBV5-1 and TRBJ1-2; D is ambiguous. CDR3 bases: TGCGCCAGCAGCTTGGCCGGCAGTAACTATGGCTACACCTTC. As protein: CASSLAGSNYGYTF.